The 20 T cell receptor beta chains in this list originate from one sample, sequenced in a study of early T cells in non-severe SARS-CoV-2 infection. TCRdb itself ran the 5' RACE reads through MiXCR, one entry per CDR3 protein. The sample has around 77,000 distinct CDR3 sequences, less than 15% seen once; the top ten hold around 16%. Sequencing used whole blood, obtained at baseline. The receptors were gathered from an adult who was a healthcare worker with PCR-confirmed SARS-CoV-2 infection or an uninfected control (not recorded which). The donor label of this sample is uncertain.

In DNA form, the CDR3 reads TGTGCCAGCAGCCCCCCGGGTCATCTGAGAGAGCAGTACTTC. This gives the protein CASSPPGHLREQYF. This chain links TRBV3-1 with TRBJ2-7; no definite D call. Germline V CDR1 and CDR2: LGHDT, YNNKEL (reference sequence). The CDR3 consists of 14 residues. V shed 4 bases and J shed 7 bases, with 17 bases lying between them.

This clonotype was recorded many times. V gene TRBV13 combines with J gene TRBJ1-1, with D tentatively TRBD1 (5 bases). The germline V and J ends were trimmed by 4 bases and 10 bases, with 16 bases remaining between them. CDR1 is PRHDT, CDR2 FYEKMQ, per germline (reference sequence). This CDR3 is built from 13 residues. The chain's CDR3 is CASSSSGGTGAFF. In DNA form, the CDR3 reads TGTGCCAGCAGCTCCAGTGGTGGGACGGGAGCTTTCTTT.

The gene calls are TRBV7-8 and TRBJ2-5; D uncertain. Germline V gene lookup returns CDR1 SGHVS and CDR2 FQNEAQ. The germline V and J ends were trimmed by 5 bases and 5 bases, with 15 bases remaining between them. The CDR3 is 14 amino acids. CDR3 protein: CASSEESPVETQYF. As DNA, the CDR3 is TGTGCCAGCAGCGAGGAGTCCCCAGTGGAGACCCAGTACTTC.

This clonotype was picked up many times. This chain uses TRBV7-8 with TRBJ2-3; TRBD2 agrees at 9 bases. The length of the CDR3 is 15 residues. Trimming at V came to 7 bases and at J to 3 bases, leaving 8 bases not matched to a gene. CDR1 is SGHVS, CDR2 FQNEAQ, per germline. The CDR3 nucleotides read TGTGCCAGCATTAGGACTAGCGCACTAACAGATACGCAGTATTTT. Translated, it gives CASIRTSALTDTQYF. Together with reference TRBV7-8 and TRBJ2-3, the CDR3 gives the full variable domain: GAGVSQSPRYKVAKRGQDVALRCDPISGHVSLFWYQQALGQGPEFLTYFQNEAQLDKSGLPSDRFFAERPEGSVSTLKIQRTQQEDSAVYLCASIRTSALTDTQYFGPGTRLTVL.

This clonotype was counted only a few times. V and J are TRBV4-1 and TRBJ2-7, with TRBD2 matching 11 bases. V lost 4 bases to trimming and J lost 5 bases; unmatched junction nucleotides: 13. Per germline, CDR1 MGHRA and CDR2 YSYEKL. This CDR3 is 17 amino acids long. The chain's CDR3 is CASSPGLAGPTRNEQYF. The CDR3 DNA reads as TGCGCCAGCAGCCCCGGACTAGCGGGTCCTACCAGGAACGAGCAGTACTTC.

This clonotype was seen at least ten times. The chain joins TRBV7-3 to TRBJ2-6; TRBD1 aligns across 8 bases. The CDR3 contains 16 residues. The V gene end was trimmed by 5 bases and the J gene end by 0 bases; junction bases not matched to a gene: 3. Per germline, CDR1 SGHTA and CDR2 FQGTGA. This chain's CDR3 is CASSGTGGSGANVLTF. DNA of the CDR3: TGTGCCAGCAGCGGAACAGGGGGCTCTGGGGCCAACGTCCTGACTTTC.

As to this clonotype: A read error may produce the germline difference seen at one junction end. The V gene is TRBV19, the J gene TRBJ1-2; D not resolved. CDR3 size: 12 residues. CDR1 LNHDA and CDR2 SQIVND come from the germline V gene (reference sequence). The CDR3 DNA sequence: TGTGCCAGTGGTATAGACGACTATGGCTACACCTTC. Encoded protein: CASGIDDYGYTF.

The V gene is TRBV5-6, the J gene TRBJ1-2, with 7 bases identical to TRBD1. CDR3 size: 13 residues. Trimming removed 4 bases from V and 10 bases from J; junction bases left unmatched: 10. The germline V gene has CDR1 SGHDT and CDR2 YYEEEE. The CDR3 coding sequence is TGTGCCAGCAGCCCCCGACAGGGAACCCCCTACACCTTC. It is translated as CASSPRQGTPYTF.

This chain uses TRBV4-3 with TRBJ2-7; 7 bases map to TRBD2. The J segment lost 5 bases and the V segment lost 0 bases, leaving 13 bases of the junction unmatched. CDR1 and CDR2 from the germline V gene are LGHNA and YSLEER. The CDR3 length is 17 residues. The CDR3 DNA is TGCGCCAGCAGCCAAGATTACCGCTGGCGGCGGGAGCACGAGCAGTACTTC. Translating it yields CASSQDYRWRREHEQYF.

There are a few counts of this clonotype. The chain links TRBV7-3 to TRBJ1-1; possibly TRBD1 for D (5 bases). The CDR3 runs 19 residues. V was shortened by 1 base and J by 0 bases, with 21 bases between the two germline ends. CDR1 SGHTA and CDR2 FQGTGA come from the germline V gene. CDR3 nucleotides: TGTGCCAGCAGCTTAAGAAGGGGCAGGGCTGAAAACGTGAACACTGAAGCTTTCTTT. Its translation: CASSLRRGRAENVNTEAFF.

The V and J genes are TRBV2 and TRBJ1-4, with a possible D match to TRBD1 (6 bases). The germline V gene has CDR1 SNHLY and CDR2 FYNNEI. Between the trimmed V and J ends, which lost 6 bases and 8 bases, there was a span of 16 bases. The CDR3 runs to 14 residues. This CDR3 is CASRFPGVVEKLFF. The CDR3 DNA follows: TGTGCCAGCAGATTTCCAGGGGTTGTCGAAAAACTGTTTTTT.

The CDR3 loop reads CASSLETRYNEQFF. As DNA, the CDR3 is TGTGCCAGCAGTTTAGAGACCCGATACAATGAGCAGTTCTTC. The genes are TRBV12-3 or TRBV12-4 and TRBJ2-1; D is ambiguous. V lost 1 base and J lost 4, with 8 bases in between. This CDR3 has 14 amino acids.

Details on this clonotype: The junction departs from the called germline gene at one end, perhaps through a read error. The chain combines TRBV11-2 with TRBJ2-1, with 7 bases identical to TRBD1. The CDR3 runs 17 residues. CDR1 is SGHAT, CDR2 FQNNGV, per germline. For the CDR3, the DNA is TGTGCCGGCAGCTCCCCGACAGGGAAGGCGCGCTACAATGAGCAGTTCTTC. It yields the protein CAGSSPTGKARYNEQFF.

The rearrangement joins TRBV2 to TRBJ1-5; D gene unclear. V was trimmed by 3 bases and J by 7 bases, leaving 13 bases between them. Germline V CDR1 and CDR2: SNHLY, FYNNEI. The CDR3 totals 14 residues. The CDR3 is CASSDEVGSQPQHF. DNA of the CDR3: TGTGCCAGCAGTGACGAGGTGGGAAGCCAGCCCCAGCATTTT.

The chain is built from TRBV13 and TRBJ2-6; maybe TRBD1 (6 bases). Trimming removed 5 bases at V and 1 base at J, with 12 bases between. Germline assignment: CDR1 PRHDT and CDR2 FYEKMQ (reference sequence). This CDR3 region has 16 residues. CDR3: CASSPQQGSGANVLTF. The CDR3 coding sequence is TGTGCCAGCAGCCCCCAACAGGGTTCTGGGGCCAACGTCCTGACTTTC.

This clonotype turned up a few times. The CDR3: CASGPLNTEAFF. CDR3 DNA: TGTGCCAGCGGGCCCTTGAACACTGAAGCTTTCTTT. The J gene is TRBJ1-1, the V gene TRBV9; the D is unclear. Germline lookup yields CDR1 SGDLS and CDR2 YYNGEE. Trimming cost V 7 bases and J 0 bases, with 7 bases left between them. The CDR3 covers 12 residues. Full variable domain (remainder filled in from reference TRBV9 and TRBJ1-1): DSGVTQTPKHLITATGQRVTLRCSPRSGDLSVYWYQQSLDQGLQFLIQYYNGEERAKGNILERFSAQQFPDLHSELNLSSLELGDSALYFCASGPLNTEAFFGQGTRLTVV.

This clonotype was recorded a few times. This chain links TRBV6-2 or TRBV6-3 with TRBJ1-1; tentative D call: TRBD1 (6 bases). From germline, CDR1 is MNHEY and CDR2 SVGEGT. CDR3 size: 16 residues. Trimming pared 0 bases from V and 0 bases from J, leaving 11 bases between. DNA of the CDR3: TGTGCCAGCAGTTACTCGTCAGGGGTGTTGAACACTGAAGCTTTCTTT. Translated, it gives CASSYSSGVLNTEAFF.

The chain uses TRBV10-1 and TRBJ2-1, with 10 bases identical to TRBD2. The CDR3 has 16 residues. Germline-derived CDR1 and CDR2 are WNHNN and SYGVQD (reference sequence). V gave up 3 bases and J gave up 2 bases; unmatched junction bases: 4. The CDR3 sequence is CASSEWTSGTYNEQFF. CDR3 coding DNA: TGCGCCAGCAGTGAATGGACTAGCGGTACCTACAATGAGCAGTTCTTC.

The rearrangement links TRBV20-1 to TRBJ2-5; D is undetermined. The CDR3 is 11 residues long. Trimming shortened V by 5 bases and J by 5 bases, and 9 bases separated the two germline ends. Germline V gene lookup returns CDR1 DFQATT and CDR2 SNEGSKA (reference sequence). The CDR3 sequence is CSADLKETQYF. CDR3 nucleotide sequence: TGCAGTGCTGATCTAAAGGAGACCCAGTACTTC.

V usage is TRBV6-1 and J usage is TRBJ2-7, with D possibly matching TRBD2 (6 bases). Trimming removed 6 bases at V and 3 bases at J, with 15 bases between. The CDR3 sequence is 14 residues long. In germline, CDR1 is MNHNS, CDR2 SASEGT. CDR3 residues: CASSPPGLNYEQYF. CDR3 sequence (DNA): TGTGCCAGCAGCCCGCCGGGACTGAACTACGAGCAGTACTTC.